A selection of T cell receptor beta chains follows, all from one sample in a study of blood T cell repertoires in COVID-19. Here immunoSEQ multiplex PCR was the method, and the copy in TCRdb shows in-frame clones only, minus some. Of 170,000 or so clones in the sample, approximately 80% were seen once. The sample consisted of peripheral blood. These receptors were obtained from a woman in her sixties with acute or convalescent COVID-19. Both conserved end residues are part of each CDR3. The D gene is left open where the match is weak. Size is stated for part of the rows, as once, few or many counts, or as a class when the clone is expanded.

abundance	v_gene	d_gene	j_gene	CDR3aa	CDR3nt
once	TRBV10-3	NA	TRBJ1-2	CATEATPGGYGYTF	TGTGCCACCGAAGCGACCCCAGGAGGATATGGCTACACCTTC
NA	TRBV7-2	NA	TRBJ2-7	CASSPANKYRDEQYF	TGTGCCAGCAGCCCTGCTAACAAATACAGGGACGAGCAGTACTTC
NA	TRBV6-5	NA	TRBJ1-1	CASSFVLNTEAFF	TGTGCCAGCAGCTTTGTCTTGAACACTGAAGCTTTCTTT
NA	TRBV19	TRBD1	TRBJ2-2	CASKKDRGTGELFF	TGTGCCAGTAAGAAGGACAGGGGAACCGGGGAGCTGTTTTTT
few	TRBV5-5	NA	TRBJ1-1	CASILTWGLNTEAFF	TGTGCCAGCATCCTTACTTGGGGCCTGAACACTGAAGCTTTCTTT
NA	TRBV5-1	TRBD1	TRBJ1-2	CASSGTGIANYGYTF	TGCGCCAGCAGCGGGACAGGGATAGCTAACTATGGCTACACCTTC
once	TRBV3-1/TRBV3-2	TRBD1	TRBJ1-6	CASSPDRDYSPLHF	TGTGCCAGCAGTCCCGACAGGGATTATTCACCCCTCCACTTT
NA	TRBV29-1	TRBD1	TRBJ1-1	CSVEGRQGTMNTEAFF	TGCAGCGTTGAAGGCCGACAGGGGACGATGAACACTGAAGCTTTCTTT
NA	TRBV6-5	TRBD1	TRBJ1-1	CASSPDRGGTEAFF	TGTGCCAGCAGTCCGGACAGGGGGGGCACTGAAGCTTTCTTT
NA	TRBV19	NA	TRBJ1-1	CASSHRKGQAGTEAFF	TGTGCCAGTAGTCACCGAAAGGGGCAGGCGGGGACTGAAGCTTTCTTT
NA	TRBV7-2	TRBD2	TRBJ2-7	CASSATGTSGGYEQYF	TGTGCCAGCAGCGCCACCGGGACTAGCGGGGGCTACGAGCAGTACTTC
once	TRBV19	TRBD1	TRBJ1-1	CASSPLDRLFSLEAFF	TGTGCCAGTAGTCCCCTGGACAGGTTGTTTAGCCTGGAAGCTTTCTTT
NA	TRBV9	NA	TRBJ2-2	CASSVLRNTGELFF	TGTGCCAGCAGCGTATTGAGAAACACCGGGGAGCTGTTTTTT
NA	TRBV4-2	TRBD1	TRBJ1-5	CASSPLDRGNQPQHF	TGTGCCAGCAGCCCTTTGGACAGGGGTAATCAGCCCCAGCATTTT
NA	TRBV3-1/TRBV3-2	TRBD1	TRBJ2-5	CASSWGQGQKTQYF	TGTGCCAGCAGCTGGGGACAGGGACAGAAGACCCAGTACTTC
few	TRBV29-1	TRBD2	TRBJ2-5	CSGGTSLGTQYF	TGCAGCGGGGGGACTAGCCTTGGGACCCAGTACTTC
NA	TRBV11-2	TRBD1	TRBJ2-7	CASSFGTGNYEQYF	TGTGCCAGCAGTTTCGGGACAGGGAACTACGAGCAGTACTTC
NA	TRBV14	NA	TRBJ1-6	CASSQMDRSSPLHF	TGTGCCAGCAGTCAAATGGACAGATCATCACCCCTCCACTTT
NA	TRBV11-2	NA	TRBJ1-2	CASSPGGRGYGYTF	TGTGCCAGCAGCCCCGGTGGTAGAGGCTATGGCTACACCTTC
NA	TRBV24-1	NA	TRBJ1-2	CATSTDPREPREGRDGYTF	TGTGCCACCAGTACAGATCCCCGGGAACCCCGTGAAGGAAGGGATGGCTACACCTTC
NA	TRBV28	TRBD1	TRBJ1-4	CASSSGTGTPTNEKLFF	TGTGCCAGCAGCTCCGGGACAGGGACACCAACTAATGAAAAACTGTTTTTT
NA	TRBV25-1	TRBD2	TRBJ2-3	CASSEGGVGTDTQYF	TGTGCCAGCAGTGAGGGAGGGGTGGGCACAGATACGCAGTATTTT
NA	TRBV7-9	TRBD2	TRBJ2-5	CASLAGGPFQETQYF	TGTGCCAGCCTAGCGGGGGGGCCCTTTCAAGAGACCCAGTACTTC
few	TRBV4-1	TRBD2	TRBJ2-3	CASSQAIGRGGTDTQYF	TGCGCCAGCAGCCAAGCCATTGGGCGGGGAGGGACAGATACGCAGTATTTT
NA	TRBV7-9	TRBD1	TRBJ1-1	CASSLDLDRGKEAFF	TGTGCCAGCAGCTTAGATTTAGACAGGGGTAAAGAAGCTTTCTTT
NA	TRBV6-5	NA	TRBJ2-5	CASSRQVQETQYF	TGTGCCAGCAGTAGACAAGTCCAAGAGACCCAGTACTTC
NA	TRBV5-6	NA	TRBJ2-7	CASSLARGASYEQYF	TGTGCCAGCAGCTTGGCCAGGGGGGCCTCCTACGAGCAGTACTTC
once	TRBV7-9	NA	TRBJ1-4	CASSLDLQDPTNEKLFF	TGTGCCAGCAGCTTAGATTTACAGGACCCAACTAATGAAAAACTGTTTTTT
few	TRBV5-6	TRBD1	TRBJ1-2	CASSWRTGPLNYGYTF	TGTGCCAGCAGCTGGAGGACAGGACCCCTGAACTATGGCTACACCTTC
NA	TRBV6-4	NA	TRBJ1-2	CASSDSSRANYGYTF	TGTGCCAGCAGTGACTCTAGCAGGGCTAACTATGGCTACACCTTC
NA	TRBV7-6	TRBD1	TRBJ1-1	CASSLVGTGEAFF	TGTGCCAGCAGCTTAGTAGGGACAGGGGAAGCTTTCTTT